This record concerns one T cell receptor (beta chain) sequence. The antigen is not known. This entry belongs to a study of T cell responses to AZD1222 COVID-19 vaccine. Assay used: immunoSEQ multiplex PCR; TCRdb lists only in-frame clones, some missing. This sample has under 200,000 clones, with approximately 91% found just once. This CDR3 comprises 16 residues. Germline lookup yields CDR1 SEHNR and CDR2 FQNEAQ (reference sequence). With 6 bases removed from V and 2 bases from J, the gap between germline ends came to 17 bases. Study-level findings and limits: Spike-specific TCR breadth and depth both grew after two AZD1222 doses. Possibly, clonal diversity was underestimated; donors were largely white British and included more females.

The chain is built from TRBV7-9 and TRBJ1-3; TRBD1 might be the D (5 bases). This TCR was sampled from an adult in good health. This specimen was peripheral blood, taken on day 0 of AZD1222 vaccination. The DNA for the CDR3 is TGTGCCAGCAGTACGGGACCCGTGGGGCCTGGAAACACCATATATTTT. Its protein product is CASSTGPVGPGNTIYF. The full variable domain, rest sourced from reference TRBV7-9 and TRBJ1-3, is DTGVSQNPRHKITKRGQNVTFRCDPISEHNRLYWYRQTLGQGPEFLTYFQNEAQLEKSRLLSDRFSAERPKGSFSTLEIQRTEQGDSAMYLCASSTGPVGPGNTIYFGEGSWLTVV.